The 6 T cell receptor beta chains presented below share a single source sample, sequenced in a study of blood T cell repertoires in COVID-19. Some clones are missing from TCRdb's copy, which holds only in-frame ones; the method was immunoSEQ multiplex PCR. The sample has under 95,000 clones; 88% are singletons. Sequencing was performed on peripheral blood. The receptors shown here come from a human donor in a cohort sampled during active COVID-19.

The chain has TRBV19 and TRBJ2-5; D is possibly TRBD1 (6 bases). Trimming pared 3 bases from V and 4 bases from J, leaving 15 bases between. The CDR3 totals 15 residues. Germline-derived CDR1 and CDR2 are LNHDA and SQIVND (reference sequence). DNA of the CDR3: TGTGCCAGTAGTATCAGGACAGCGCGAGGAGAGACCCAGTACTTC. Translated, it gives CASSIRTARGETQYF.

The V gene is TRBV7-2, the J gene TRBJ2-7; 9 bases are shared with TRBD1. CDR1 and CDR2 from the germline V gene are SGHTA and FQGNSA. This CDR3 is 16 amino acids long. After removal of 4 bases from V and 5 bases from J, the junction contained 12 bases not matched to a gene. CDR3 sequence: CASSSTTGTGFHEQYF. As DNA, the CDR3 is TGTGCCAGCAGCTCGACTACCGGGACAGGGTTCCACGAGCAGTACTTC.

This clone was recorded once. Here the CDR3 DNA reads TGTGCCAGCAGTGAACAGCGGGGGGGCCCCGGGGAGCTGTTTTTT. Translated: CASSEQRGGPGELFF. The chain joins TRBV2 to TRBJ2-2, with 10 bases matching TRBD2. The germline gives CDR1 SNHLY, CDR2 FYNNEI. The length of the CDR3 is 15 residues. The ends lost 2 bases at V and 6 bases at J; junction bases unmatched: 3.

The V gene is TRBV29-1, the J gene TRBJ2-1; 10 nucleotides match TRBD1. Germline assignment: CDR1 SQVTM and CDR2 ANQGSEA. V lost 8 bases and J lost 7; bases outside the gene matches: 5. The CDR3 covers 12 residues. As DNA, the CDR3 is TGCAGCATACGACAGGGGGCTAATGAGCAGTTCTTC. Protein sequence: CSIRQGANEQFF.

The chain has TRBV7-9 and TRBJ2-5; maybe TRBD1 (7 bases). V dropped 1 base and J dropped 3 bases, with 12 bases sitting between them. This CDR3 contains 15 residues. Germline V gene data show CDR1 as SEHNR and CDR2 as FQNEAQ (reference sequence). The CDR3 protein is CASSLGRGTEETQYF. The CDR3 DNA follows: TGTGCCAGCAGCTTAGGTCGGGGGACAGAAGAGACCCAGTACTTC.

This chain links TRBV11-2 with TRBJ1-5; D unclear. The V and J ends lost 6 bases and 4 bases respectively, with 10 bases between them. The length of the CDR3 is 13 residues. Germline CDR1 is SGHAT and CDR2 is FQNNGV. DNA of the CDR3: TGTGCCAGCAGTCCCGATAGAAATCAGCCCCAGCATTTT. Amino acid sequence: CASSPDRNQPQHF. Complete variable domain (other parts from reference TRBV11-2 and TRBJ1-5): EAGVAQSPRYKIIEKRQSVAFWCNPISGHATLYWYQQILGQGPKLLIQFQNNGVVDDSQLPKDRFSAERLKGVDSTLKIQPAKLEDSAVYLCASSPDRNQPQHFGDGTRLSIL.